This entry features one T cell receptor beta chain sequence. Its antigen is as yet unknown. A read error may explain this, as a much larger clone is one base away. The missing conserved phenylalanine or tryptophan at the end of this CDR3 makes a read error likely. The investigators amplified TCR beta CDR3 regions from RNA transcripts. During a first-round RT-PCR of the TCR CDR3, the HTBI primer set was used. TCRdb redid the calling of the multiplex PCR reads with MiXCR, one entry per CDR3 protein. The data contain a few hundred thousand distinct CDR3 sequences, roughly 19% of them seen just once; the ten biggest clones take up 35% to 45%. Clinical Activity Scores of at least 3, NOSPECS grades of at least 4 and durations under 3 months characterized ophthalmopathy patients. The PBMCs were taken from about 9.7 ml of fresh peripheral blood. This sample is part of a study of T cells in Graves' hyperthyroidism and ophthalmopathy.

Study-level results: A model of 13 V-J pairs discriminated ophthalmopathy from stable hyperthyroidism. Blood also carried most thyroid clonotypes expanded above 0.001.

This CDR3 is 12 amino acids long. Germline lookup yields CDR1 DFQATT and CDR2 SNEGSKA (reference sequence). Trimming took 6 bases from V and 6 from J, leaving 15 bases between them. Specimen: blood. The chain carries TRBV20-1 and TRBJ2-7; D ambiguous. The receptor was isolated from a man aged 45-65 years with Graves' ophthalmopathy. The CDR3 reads CSANPTTSEQYL. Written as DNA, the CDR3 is TGCAGTGCCAATCCAACGACGTCCGAGCAGTACCTC.